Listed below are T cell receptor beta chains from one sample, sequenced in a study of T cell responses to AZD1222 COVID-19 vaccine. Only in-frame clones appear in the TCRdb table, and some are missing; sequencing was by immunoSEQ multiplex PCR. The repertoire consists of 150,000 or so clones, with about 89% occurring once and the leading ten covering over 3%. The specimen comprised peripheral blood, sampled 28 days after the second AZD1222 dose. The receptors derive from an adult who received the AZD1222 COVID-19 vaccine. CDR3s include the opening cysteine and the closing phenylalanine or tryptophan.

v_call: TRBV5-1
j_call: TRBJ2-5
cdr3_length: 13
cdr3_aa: CASSLGRQETQYF

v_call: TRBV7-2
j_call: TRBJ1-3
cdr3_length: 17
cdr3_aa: CASSSLLDGAGGNTIYF

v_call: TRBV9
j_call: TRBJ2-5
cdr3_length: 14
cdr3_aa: CASSGAGRRETQYF

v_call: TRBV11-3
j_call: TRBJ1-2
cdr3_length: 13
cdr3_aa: CASSLARGHGYTF

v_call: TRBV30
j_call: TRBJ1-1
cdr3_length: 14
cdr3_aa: CAWRSQGDRTEAFF

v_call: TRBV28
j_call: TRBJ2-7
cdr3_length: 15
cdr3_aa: CASSLAEMVSYEQYF

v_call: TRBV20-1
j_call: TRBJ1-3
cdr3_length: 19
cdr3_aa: CSASEPGTGGSTSGNTIYF

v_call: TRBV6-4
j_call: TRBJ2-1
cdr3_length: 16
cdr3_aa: CASKRRTSGFHNEQFF

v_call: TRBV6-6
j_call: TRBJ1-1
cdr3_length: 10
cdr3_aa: CASSHREAFF

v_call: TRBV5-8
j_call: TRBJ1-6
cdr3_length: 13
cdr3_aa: CASSLGWNSPLHF

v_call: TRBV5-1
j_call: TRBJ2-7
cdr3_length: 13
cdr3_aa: CASSLGLAGEQYF

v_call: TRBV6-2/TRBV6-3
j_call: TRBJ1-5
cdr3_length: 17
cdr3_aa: CASSPQRPDRADQPQHF

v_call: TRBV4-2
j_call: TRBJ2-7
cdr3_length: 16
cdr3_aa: CASSQGPAGGSYEQYF

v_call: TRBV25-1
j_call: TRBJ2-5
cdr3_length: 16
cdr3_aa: CASSDLSGGTQETQYF

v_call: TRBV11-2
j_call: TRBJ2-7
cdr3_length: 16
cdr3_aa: CASSPQVAGTAYEQYF

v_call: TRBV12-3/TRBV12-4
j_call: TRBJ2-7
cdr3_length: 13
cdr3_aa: CASSPARDGWQYF

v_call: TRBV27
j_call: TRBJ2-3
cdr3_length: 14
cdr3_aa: CASSSPGSTDTQYF

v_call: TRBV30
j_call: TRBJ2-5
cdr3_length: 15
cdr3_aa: CAWSRDFMGEETQYF

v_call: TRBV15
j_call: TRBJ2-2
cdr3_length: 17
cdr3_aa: CATSRDPRGAGTGELFF

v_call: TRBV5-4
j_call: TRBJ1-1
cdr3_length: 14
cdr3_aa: CASSLGDRVTEAFF

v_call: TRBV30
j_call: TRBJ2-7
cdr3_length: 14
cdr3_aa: CAWSVLLMGGEQYF

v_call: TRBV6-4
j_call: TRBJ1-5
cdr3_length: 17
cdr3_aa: CASSDQRGAPSNQPQHF

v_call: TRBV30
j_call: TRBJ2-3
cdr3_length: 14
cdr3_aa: CAWNTRGDTDTQYF